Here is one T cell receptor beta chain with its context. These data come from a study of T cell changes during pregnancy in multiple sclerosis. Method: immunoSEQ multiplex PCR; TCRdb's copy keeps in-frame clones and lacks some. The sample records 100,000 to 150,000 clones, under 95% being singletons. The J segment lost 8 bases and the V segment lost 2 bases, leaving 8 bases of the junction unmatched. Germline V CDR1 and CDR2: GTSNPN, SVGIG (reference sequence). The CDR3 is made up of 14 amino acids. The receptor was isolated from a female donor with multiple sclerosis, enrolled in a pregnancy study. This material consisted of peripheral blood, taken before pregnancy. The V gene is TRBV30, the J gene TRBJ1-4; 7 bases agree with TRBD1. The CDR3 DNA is TGTGCCTGGAGTCCTCGACAGGGTTACGAAAAACTGTTTTTT. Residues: CAWSPRQGYEKLFF.